A single sample gave rise to the 21 T cell receptor beta chains below, sequenced in a study of T cell responses to AZD1222 COVID-19 vaccine. Repertoires were generated with immunoSEQ multiplex PCR, while TCRdb's copy carries only in-frame clones and drops some. This sample has around 120,000 clones, with approximately 90% found just once. Material: peripheral blood, obtained on day 0 of AZD1222 vaccination. These receptors all come from an adult in good health.

The chain combines TRBV5-5 with TRBJ1-3; 11 nucleotides align to TRBD1. After removal of 5 bases from V and 2 bases from J, the junction contained 3 bases not matched to a gene. In germline, CDR1 is SGHKS, CDR2 YYEKEE (reference sequence). The CDR3 sequence is 15 residues long. The CDR3 DNA follows: TGTGCCAGCAGTCGGACAGGGGGCGCTGGAAACACCATATATTTT. Encoded protein: CASSRTGGAGNTIYF.

The chain is built from TRBV12-3 or TRBV12-4 and TRBJ1-1; D might be TRBD1 (5 bases). V dropped 1 base and J dropped 12 bases, with 12 bases sitting between them. This CDR3 is built from 12 residues. The CDR3 DNA reads TGTGCCAGCAGTTTAGGTGGGGGACCCACTTTCTTT. Translated, it gives CASSLGGGPTFF.

This chain links TRBV7-8 with TRBJ1-1; 7 bases map to TRBD1. CDR3 size: 15 residues. Germline-derived CDR1 and CDR2 are SGHVS and FQNEAQ. V was clipped by 5 bases and J by 1 base; unmatched bases: 7. In DNA form, the CDR3 reads TGTGCCAGCAGCCCACCGGACAGGAGGAACACTGAAGCTTTCTTT. This translates into CASSPPDRRNTEAFF.

A single count supports this clone. This chain links TRBV29-1 with TRBJ1-2; the D gene is possibly TRBD1 (6 bases). The V gene lost 4 bases and the J gene lost 7 bases, with 10 bases spanning the gap. CDR1 and CDR2 from the germline V gene are SQVTM and ANQGSEA. The CDR3 consists of 11 residues. The CDR3, as DNA: TGCAGCGTTGTACAGGGAGGTGGCTACACCTTC. It yields the protein CSVVQGGGYTF.

The CDR3 spells CASSPSGGWADTQYF. DNA of the CDR3: TGCGCCAGCAGCCCGAGTGGGGGCTGGGCAGATACGCAGTATTTT. The chain couples TRBV4-1 to TRBJ2-3; weak D call: TRBD1 (6 bases). This CDR3 is built from 15 residues. Germline V gene data show CDR1 as MGHRA and CDR2 as YSYEKL. The V end lost 4 bases, the J end lost 4 bases, and 15 bases lay between the germline ends.

The V and J genes are TRBV28 and TRBJ1-4; tentative D call: TRBD1 (6 bases). The V end was cut by 6 bases, the J end by 6 bases, with 20 bases between. Germline V gene data show CDR1 as MDHEN and CDR2 as SYDVKM. CDR3 length equals 16 residues. CDR3 amino acids: CASSQLVGGPHEKLFF. The CDR3 nucleotides are TGTGCCAGCAGCCAATTGGTCGGGGGGCCCCATGAAAAACTGTTTTTT.

This clone showed up just once. The rearrangement links TRBV2 to TRBJ1-5; the D is unclear. CDR3 length equals 12 residues. Per the germline V gene, CDR1 is SNHLY and CDR2 is FYNNEI. Trimming stripped 4 bases from V and 9 bases from J, with 10 bases between. CDR3 DNA: TGTGCCAGCAGTGTTGGGGTGGGGCCCCAGCATTTT. Translated, it gives CASSVGVGPQHF.

The chain joins TRBV27 to TRBJ2-1; no definite D call. Germline V gives CDR1 MNHEY, CDR2 SMNVEV (reference sequence). With 0 bases removed from V and 5 bases from J, the gap between germline ends came to 8 bases. CDR3 length: 14 amino acids. CDR3 DNA sequence: TGTGCCAGCAGTTTATCGGCGTTTAACAATGAGCAGTTCTTC. Protein: CASSLSAFNNEQFF.

CDR3 residues: CASSSIAGGYNEQFF. CDR3 sequence (DNA): TGTGCCAGCAGTTCAATAGCGGGAGGGTACAATGAGCAGTTCTTC. The V and J genes are TRBV27 and TRBJ2-1, with 11 bases identical to TRBD2. Germline loops: CDR1 MNHEY, CDR2 SMNVEV (reference sequence). The V and J ends lost 4 bases and 4 bases, in that order; junction bases with no gene match: 3. CDR3 length equals 15 residues.

The V call is TRBV28, the J call TRBJ1-4; TRBD1 might be the D (5 bases). Per germline, CDR1 MDHEN and CDR2 SYDVKM. The length of the CDR3 is 15 residues. Trimming cost V 3 bases and J 4 bases, with 12 bases left between them. As DNA, the CDR3 is TGTGCCAGCAGTTTCAGACAGCCTCTTAATGAAAAACTGTTTTTT. Translating it yields CASSFRQPLNEKLFF. The entire variable domain, with the rest obtained from reference TRBV28 and TRBJ1-4, is as follows: DVKVTQSSRYLVKRTGEKVFLECVQDMDHENMFWYRQDPGLGLRLIYFSYDVKMKEKGDIPEGYSVSREKKERFSLILESASTNQTSMYLCASSFRQPLNEKLFFGSGTQLSVL.

This clone was seen a single time. The chain has TRBV19 and TRBJ2-5; tentatively, D is TRBD1 (6 bases). The ends were cut back, 3 bases at V and 2 bases at J, with 13 bases in the middle. The CDR3 length is 15 residues. Germline CDR1 and CDR2: LNHDA and SQIVND (reference sequence). CDR3 DNA: TGTGCCAGTAGTATTTTAGGGGGTAATCAAGAGACCCAGTACTTC. It translates to CASSILGGNQETQYF.

CDR3 sequence reads: CASSQDFSSNTGELFF. DNA for the CDR3: TGCGCCAGCAGCCAAGACTTCAGTTCAAACACCGGGGAGCTGTTTTTT. The V gene is TRBV4-3, the J gene TRBJ2-2; D ambiguous. The germline CDR1 and CDR2 sequences are LGHNA and YSLEER. With 0 bases removed from V and 2 bases from J, the gap between germline ends came to 10 bases. The CDR3 loop spans 16 amino acids.

This clone was seen only once. This chain joins TRBV18 and TRBJ2-7; D call uncertain. CDR1 and CDR2 from the germline V gene are KGHSH and LQKENI. V shed 5 bases and J shed 4 bases, with 6 bases lying between them. The CDR3 extends over 11 amino acids. CDR3 protein: CASSTGYEQYF. The CDR3 region has the DNA TGTGCCAGCTCAACCGGGTACGAGCAGTACTTC.

The chain carries TRBV3-1 (or the pseudogene TRBV3-2) and TRBJ1-2, with D maybe TRBD1 (6 bases). V dropped 2 bases and J dropped 5 bases, with 18 bases sitting between them. This CDR3 is built from 16 residues. The V gene's germline CDR1 is LGHDT and CDR2 YNNKEL (reference sequence). The CDR3 is CASSQSSYREGYGYTF. DNA of the CDR3: TGTGCCAGCAGCCAAAGCAGCTACAGGGAGGGGTATGGCTACACCTTC.

The chain has TRBV7-9 and TRBJ1-2; possibly TRBD1 for D (6 bases). The CDR3 length is 15 residues. Trimming stripped 2 bases from V and 4 bases from J, with 14 bases between. Germline V CDR1 and CDR2: SEHNR, FQNEAQ (reference sequence). CDR3 in amino acids: CASSLRSGDSYGYTF. The CDR3 region has the DNA TGTGCCAGCAGCTTAAGGTCAGGGGATAGCTATGGCTACACCTTC.

This chain uses TRBV10-3 with TRBJ1-3, with D maybe TRBD1 (6 bases). From germline, CDR1 is ENHRY and CDR2 SYGVKD. The CDR3 runs to 15 residues. V was clipped by 8 bases and J by 0 bases, with 14 bases between them. The CDR3 coding sequence is TGTGCCATCTCCCAGGGACAACTCTCTGGAAACACCATATATTTT. Its protein product is CAISQGQLSGNTIYF.

The rearrangement links TRBV10-3 to TRBJ1-5; D may be TRBD1 (6 bases). The CDR3 is made up of 14 amino acids. Germline V gives CDR1 ENHRY, CDR2 SYGVKD. V lost 4 bases to trimming and J lost 4 bases, with 11 bases between them. CDR3: CAISVGQGNQPQHF. Here the CDR3 DNA reads TGTGCCATCAGTGTTGGGCAGGGGAATCAGCCCCAGCATTTT.

This chain links TRBV2 with TRBJ2-3, with D uncertain. From germline, CDR1 is SNHLY and CDR2 FYNNEI. This CDR3 spans 15 amino acids. V was cut by 2 bases and J by 4 bases, with 13 bases left in between. The CDR3 nucleotides read TGTGCCAGCAGTGAAAGGATGGGGAAAGCAGATACGCAGTATTTT. It encodes CASSERMGKADTQYF.

The rearrangement joins TRBV5-1 to TRBJ1-1; TRBD1 matches at 8 bases. The CDR3 sequence is 14 residues long. The germline gives CDR1 SGHRS, CDR2 YFSETQ. V lost 0 bases and J lost 8; bases outside the gene matches: 6. This CDR3 is CASSLEGQVHEAFF. DNA of the CDR3: TGCGCCAGCAGCTTGGAGGGACAGGTTCACGAAGCTTTCTTT.

The rearrangement joins TRBV5-1 to TRBJ1-2; D gene unclear. CDR3 size: 16 residues. The germline V gene encodes CDR1 SGHRS and CDR2 YFSETQ. Trimming left V 0 bases short and J 5 bases short, with 17 bases between. CDR3 DNA: TGCGCCAGCAGCTTGGGAACCGACAAACTAAGGTATGGCTACACCTTC. The encoded protein is CASSLGTDKLRYGYTF.

V gene TRBV12-3 or TRBV12-4 combines with J gene TRBJ1-1; D is uncertain. Trimming cost V 7 bases and J 6 bases, with 9 bases left between them. This CDR3 has 11 amino acids. CDR3: CASNGNSEAFF. DNA for the CDR3: TGTGCCAGCAATGGCAACTCTGAAGCTTTCTTT.